The TCR beta chain described here comes from a study of T cell changes during pregnancy in multiple sclerosis. Assay: immunoSEQ multiplex PCR; the TCRdb copy retains only in-frame clones and omits some. The repertoire holds roughly 38,000 clones, 90% to 95% seen once, with 8.1% in the top ten. V lost 1 base to trimming and J lost 5 bases; unmatched junction nucleotides: 4. Germline V CDR1 and CDR2: SGHDN, FVKESK. The CDR3 spans 15 residues. The sample in question was CD8+ T cells from peripheral blood mononuclear cells, obtained in the third trimester of pregnancy. The chain combines TRBV14 with TRBJ2-5; 10 bases align to TRBD2. The TCR sequence derives from a female donor with multiple sclerosis, enrolled in a pregnancy study. CDR3 in amino acids: CASSQATSGTETQYF. The CDR3 DNA reads as TGTGCCAGCAGCCAAGCAACTAGCGGGACGGAGACCCAGTACTTC.